The clone carrying this TCR beta chain was seen more than once but under ten times. The CDR3 consists of 15 residues. The germline gives CDR1 MGHRA, CDR2 YSYEKL. Trimming removed 0 bases from V and 2 bases from J, with 11 bases in between. The data were obtained in a study of T cells in Graves' hyperthyroidism and ophthalmopathy. Researchers took RNA transcripts and amplified the TCR beta CDR3 regions from them. First-round RT-PCR targeting the TCR CDR3 was performed with the HTBI primer set. MiXCR was run by TCRdb on the multiplex PCR reads, yielding one entry per CDR3 protein. The sample gives roughly 570,000 distinct CDR3 sequences, approximately 14% of which show up once; under 7.5% is in the top ten. Diagnostic decisions used clinical symptoms, serum thyroxine and TRAb, thyroid ultrasound and orbital computed tomography.

The V call is TRBV4-1, the J call TRBJ2-7; D possibly corresponds to TRBD2 (6 bases). The TCR sequence derives from a young woman with Graves' hyperthyroidism. Specimen: blood. CDR3 sequence: CASSQEPSATYEQYF. CDR3 bases: TGCGCCAGCAGCCAAGAGCCTAGCGCCACCTACGAGCAGTACTTC.